Reported below is one TCR beta chain. Antigen: not known. The data were taken from a study of T cell responses to AZD1222 COVID-19 vaccine. In the study overall: Second-dose groups at about 4 or about 12 weeks were pooled.

Study results and limitations: Spike-specific TCR breadth and depth both grew after two AZD1222 doses. Donors were mostly white British, more females; clonal diversity possibly underestimated.

Generated by immunoSEQ multiplex PCR, the TCRdb table keeps only in-frame clones and is missing some. Found here are about 100,000 clones, less than 90% of them singletons; the top ten hold 16%. CDR1 LGHNA and CDR2 YNFKEQ come from the germline V gene. This CDR3 contains 19 residues. V shed 1 base and J 0 bases; nucleotides not matched to a gene: 5. The sequencing used peripheral blood, collected on day 0 of AZD1222 vaccination. This sequence joins TRBV4-2 and TRBJ2-6; 11 nucleotides align to TRBD2. This receptor was taken from an adult in good health. CDR3 sequence (DNA): TGTGCCAGCAGCCAAGTCCCAGGACTAGCGGGCTCTGGGGCCAACGTCCTGACTTTC. It yields the protein CASSQVPGLAGSGANVLTF.